The clone carrying this TCR beta chain was seen more than once but under ten times. Its target is unknown. The data belong to a study of beta chain features in type 1 diabetes. Broader study findings: Cells expressing TCR highly could be over-represented by cDNA sequencing.

Expressed TCRB transcripts were sequenced because the entire RNA isolate underwent reverse transcription. Clones were sequenced by immunoSEQ multiplex PCR, and TCRdb holds only the in-frame ones, with some missing. The profile shows under 250,000 clones, roughly 13% of them singletons. The source material was naive CD4+ T cells from blood. This receptor was taken from a woman in her forties in good health.

CDR3 sequence reads: CASSPFGQGPGSATNEKLFF. The CDR3 bases are TGTGCCAGCTCACCATTCGGACAGGGCCCGGGGTCCGCAACTAATGAAAAACTGTTTTTT. The V gene is TRBV18, the J gene TRBJ1-4; TRBD1 matches 8 bases. CDR3 length: 20 residues. The V and J ends lost 2 bases and 0 bases, in that order; junction bases with no gene match: 14. Germline CDR1 is KGHSH and CDR2 is LQKENI. Based on the CDR3 plus reference TRBV18 and TRBJ1-4, the full variable domain is NAGVMQNPRHLVRRRGQEARLRCSPMKGHSHVYWYRQLPEEGLKFMVYLQKENIIDESGMPKERFSAEFPKEGPSILRIQQVVRGDSAAYFCASSPFGQGPGSATNEKLFFGSGTQLSVL.